The 16 T cell receptor beta chains below come from one sample, sequenced in a study of T cells in women clearing cervical HPV infection. The repertoire was sequenced with immunoSEQ multiplex PCR; TCRdb's copy has only in-frame clones and lacks some. Its table records tens of thousands of clones. Sequenced material: blood buffy coat. The receptors derive from a woman aged 18 to 69 with a cervical HPV16 infection that either progressed to CIN3+ or cleared (not recorded which).

Comment on this clone: Read sequence stops 3 residues before the CDR3 end, and the germline J gene provides the missing end. The chain employs TRBV5-1 and TRBJ2-5, with 11 nucleotides matching TRBD2. V shed 0 bases and J 0 bases; nucleotides not matched to a gene: 4. CDR1 and CDR2 (germline): SGHRS, YFSETQ. CDR3 size: 17 residues. The CDR3 sequence is CASSLDLAGGYQETQYF. Incomplete CDR3 DNA: TGCGCCAGCAGCTTGGATCTAGCGGGGGGCTACCAAGAGACC.

Concerning this clone itself: A junction end diverges from the germline sequence, so it may reflect a read error. Sequencing ends 3 residues short of the CDR3 end; the germline J gene provides the rest. The V gene is TRBV7-7, the J gene TRBJ2-3; 12 bases match TRBD2. The CDR3 is made up of 14 amino acids. Germline values: CDR1 SSHAT, CDR2 FNYEAQ (reference sequence). The CDR3 loop is CASSSSGGADTQYF. The CDR3 DNA, read in part, is TGTGCTAGCAGCTCTAGCGGGGGGGCAGATACG.

A word on this clone: The read ends 3 residues before the CDR3 terminus; that terminus is restored from the germline J gene. The chain uses TRBV5-6 and TRBJ2-5, with 10 bases that match TRBD1. Trimming at V came to 2 bases and at J to 4 bases, leaving 5 bases not matched to a gene. The CDR3 consists of 15 residues. Germline V gene lookup returns CDR1 SGHDT and CDR2 YYEEEE. CDR3 DNA, as far as it was read: TGTGCCAGCAGCTTAACCGGGACAGGGGTAGAGACC. This sequence encodes CASSLTGTGVET. The whole CDR3 region reads CASSLTGTGVETQYF.

Worth noting for this clone: The CDR3 extends 3 residues past the end of the read, so its final part is completed from the germline J gene. V is TRBV6-4 and J is TRBJ2-6, with 10 bases lining up with TRBD1. V shed 0 bases and J 1 base; nucleotides not matched to a gene: 3. CDR3 size: 18 residues. Germline V gene lookup returns CDR1 MRHNA and CDR2 SNTAGT. CDR3 region: CASSDSTGGASGANVLTF. CDR3 DNA, as far as it was read: TGTGCCAGCAGTGACTCGACAGGGGGCGCTTCTGGGGCCAACGTC.

Details on this clone: The read gets to within 3 residues of the CDR3 end, and the germline J gene fills in the rest. The genes are TRBV12-3 or TRBV12-4 and TRBJ2-5, with 13 bases that match TRBD2. This CDR3 contains 17 residues. V lost 5 bases and J lost 4; bases outside the gene matches: 10. The CDR3 here is CASSGTSGIGRSETQYF. The covered CDR3 bases are TGTGCCAGCAGTGGGACTAGCGGGATAGGAAGGTCAGAGACC.

About this clone itself: The read is 3 residues too short to cover the CDR3 end, so that end is filled in from the germline J gene. The gene calls are TRBV7-2 and TRBJ1-5; D unclear. The germline CDR1 and CDR2 sequences are SGHTA and FQGNSA. Trimming cost V 4 bases and J 5 bases, with 15 bases left between them. The CDR3 contains 15 residues. The CDR3: CASSSSSGDYQPQHF. Partial CDR3 DNA: TGTGCCAGCAGCTCCTCATCAGGAGATTATCAGCCC. The whole variable domain, filled in from reference TRBV7-2 and TRBJ1-5, reads GAGVSQSPSNKVTEKGKDVELRCDPISGHTALYWYRQSLGQGLEFLIYFQGNSAPDKSGLPSDRFSAERTGGSVSTLTIQRTQQEDSAVYLCASSSSSGDYQPQHFGDGTRLSIL.

As regards this clone: The read finishes 3 residues shy of the CDR3 end, and the germline J gene is used to complete it. V and J are TRBV2 and TRBJ2-7; perhaps TRBD1 as D (6 bases). The V end lost 7 bases, the J end lost 5 bases, and 15 bases lay between the germline ends. The CDR3 is made up of 13 amino acids. Germline V gene lookup returns CDR1 SNHLY and CDR2 FYNNEI. CDR3 protein: CASTWGLGNEQYF. CDR3 bases read: TGTGCCAGCACCTGGGGGCTAGGTAACGAG.

A note on this clone: From the germline J gene comes the end of the CDR3, since the read stops 3 residues before it. The genes are TRBV5-1 and TRBJ2-3; D might be TRBD2 (5 bases). Trimming stripped 0 bases from V and 1 base from J, with 18 bases between. The CDR3 spans 18 residues. Germline lookup yields CDR1 SGHRS and CDR2 YFSETQ. The CDR3 reads CASSLAGRGVAGTDTQYF. The CDR3 bases that were read are TGCGCCAGCAGCTTGGCCGGTCGGGGAGTAGCTGGCACAGATACG.

Worth noting for this clone: The CDR3 end is not reached by the read, which stops 3 residues before it; the germline J gene fills it in. The chain has TRBV2 and TRBJ1-5, with D unclear. The length of the CDR3 is 14 residues. With 1 base removed from V and 4 bases from J, the gap between germline ends came to 8 bases. Per the germline V gene, CDR1 is SNHLY and CDR2 is FYNNEI. The covered CDR3 bases are TGTGCCAGCAGTGAAGACACATATAATCAGCCC. Translating it yields CASSEDTYNQP. The CDR3 in full is CASSEDTYNQPQHF.

Points on this clone: The read stops 3 residues short of the end of the CDR3; the missing end is completed from the germline J gene. The chain is built from TRBV7-9 and TRBJ1-2; D may be TRBD1 (6 bases). The CDR3 has 14 residues. In germline, CDR1 is SEHNR, CDR2 FQNEAQ (reference sequence). The V end lost 11 bases, the J end lost 2 bases, and 18 bases lay between the germline ends. CDR3 region: CAGELQGINYGYTF. The covered CDR3 bases are TGTGCCGGAGAGTTACAGGGTATAAACTATGGC.

With regard to this clone: The read ends 3 residues early relative to the CDR3; the germline J gene fills the gap. The V call is TRBV5-1, the J call TRBJ2-2, with 13 bases lining up with TRBD2. Per germline, CDR1 SGHRS and CDR2 YFSETQ. The CDR3 totals 18 residues. After removal of 2 bases from V and 2 bases from J, the junction contained 6 bases not matched to a gene. The sequenced CDR3 bases are TGCGCCAGCAGCTTTCCCAGGGGACTAGCGGGAAACACCGGGGAG. Translation: CASSFPRGLAGNTGE. The full CDR3 sequence reads CASSFPRGLAGNTGELFF.

For this clone: Sequencing ends 3 residues short of the CDR3 end; the germline J gene provides the rest. The rearrangement links TRBV18 to TRBJ1-1; D is perhaps TRBD1 (5 bases). Germline values: CDR1 KGHSH, CDR2 LQKENI. Trimming took 3 bases from V and 2 from J, leaving 10 bases between them. The CDR3 loop spans 14 amino acids. The part of the CDR3 DNA that was read is TGTGCCAGCTCACCCACCGGGGGAAACACTGAA. Encoded protein: CASSPTGGNTE. The whole CDR3 region reads CASSPTGGNTEAFF.

Points on this clone: Read data end 3 residues before the CDR3 end; the end is taken from the germline J gene. This chain joins TRBV7-6 and TRBJ1-2, with TRBD1 matching 7 bases. The length of the CDR3 is 14 residues. Per germline, CDR1 SGHVS and CDR2 FNYEAQ. Partial CDR3 DNA: TGTGCCAGCAGCCCGACTAGGGGGCGCCCCGAC. Amino acid sequence: CASSPTRGRPD. The full CDR3 is CASSPTRGRPDYTF.

On this clone: The CDR3 extends 3 residues past the end of the read, so its final part is completed from the germline J gene. The chain joins TRBV10-3 to TRBJ1-5; the D is unclear. The CDR3 is 13 residues long. Trimming cost V 3 bases and J 5 bases, with 8 bases left between them. Germline V lookup: CDR1 ENHRY, CDR2 SYGVKD. CDR3 sequence reads: CAISDRRDQPQHF. CDR3 bases read: TGTGCCATCAGTGATAGAAGGGATCAGCCC.

Comment on this clone: Coverage ceases 3 residues before the CDR3 finishes, and the germline J gene fills in the end. The gene calls are TRBV5-6 and TRBJ2-7, with TRBD2 matching 11 bases. V lost 4 bases and J lost 4; bases outside the gene matches: 7. CDR3 size: 15 residues. Germline values: CDR1 SGHDT, CDR2 YYEEEE. The CDR3 DNA, read in part, is TGTGCCAGCAGCCGTGGGACTAGCGGTACGTACGAG. Translated, it gives CASSRGTSGTYE. The entire CDR3 protein is CASSRGTSGTYEQYF.

Worth noting for this clone: The read halts 3 residues ahead of the CDR3 end, with the missing end drawn from the germline J gene. The chain carries TRBV11-3 and TRBJ2-3; D might be TRBD2 (7 bases). Trimming removed 5 bases from V and 5 bases from J, with 17 bases in between. The V gene's germline CDR1 is SGHNT and CDR2 YENEEA. CDR3 size: 15 residues. CDR3 sequence: CASSPLRGRKDTQYF. The part of the CDR3 DNA that was read is TGTGCCAGCAGCCCCCTGCGGGGGCGCAAAGATACG.